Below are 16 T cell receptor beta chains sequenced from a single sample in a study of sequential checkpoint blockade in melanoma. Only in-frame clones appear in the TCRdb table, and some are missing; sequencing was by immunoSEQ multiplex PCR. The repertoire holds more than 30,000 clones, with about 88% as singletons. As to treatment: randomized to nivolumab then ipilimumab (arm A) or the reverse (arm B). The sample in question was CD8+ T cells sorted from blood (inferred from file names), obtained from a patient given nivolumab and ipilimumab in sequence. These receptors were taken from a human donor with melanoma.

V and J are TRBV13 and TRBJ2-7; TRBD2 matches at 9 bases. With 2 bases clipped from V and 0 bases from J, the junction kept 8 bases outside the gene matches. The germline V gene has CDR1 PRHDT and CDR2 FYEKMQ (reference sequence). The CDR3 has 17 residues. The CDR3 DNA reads TGTGCCAGCAGCTTATCGCTAGCGGGGCACTACTCCTACGAGCAGTACTTC. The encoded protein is CASSLSLAGHYSYEQYF.

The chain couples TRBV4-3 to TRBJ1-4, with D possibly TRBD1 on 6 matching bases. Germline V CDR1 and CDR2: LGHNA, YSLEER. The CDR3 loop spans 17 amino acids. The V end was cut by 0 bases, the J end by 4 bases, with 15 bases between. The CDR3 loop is CASSQDGQYGFNEKLFF. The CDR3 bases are TGCGCCAGCAGCCAAGACGGACAGTATGGGTTTAATGAAAAACTGTTTTTT.

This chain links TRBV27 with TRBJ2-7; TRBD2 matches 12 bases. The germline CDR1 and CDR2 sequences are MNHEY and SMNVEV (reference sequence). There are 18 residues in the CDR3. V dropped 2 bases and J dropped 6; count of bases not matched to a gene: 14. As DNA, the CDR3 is TGTGCCAGCAGTTTACCCCAGCTAGCGGGAGGGCCGGGGCGCGAGCAGTACTTC. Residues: CASSLPQLAGGPGREQYF.

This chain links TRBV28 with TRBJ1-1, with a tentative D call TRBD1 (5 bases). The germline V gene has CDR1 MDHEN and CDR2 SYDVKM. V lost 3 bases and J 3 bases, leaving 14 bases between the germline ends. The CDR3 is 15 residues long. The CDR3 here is CASSFWARGDTEAFF. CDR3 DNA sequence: TGTGCCAGCAGTTTTTGGGCGCGGGGGGACACTGAAGCTTTCTTT.

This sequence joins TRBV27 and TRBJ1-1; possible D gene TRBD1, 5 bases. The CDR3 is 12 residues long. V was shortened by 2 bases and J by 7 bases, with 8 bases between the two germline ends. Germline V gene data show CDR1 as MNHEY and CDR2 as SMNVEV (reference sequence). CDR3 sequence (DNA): TGTGCCAGCAGTTTAGGTCAGGGTGAAGCTTTCTTT. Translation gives CASSLGQGEAFF.

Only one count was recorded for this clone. CDR3 region: CASSPGTSGSNEQFF. Written as DNA, the CDR3 is TGTGCCAGCAGCCCCGGGACTAGCGGGAGTAATGAGCAGTTCTTC. The chain uses TRBV6-5 and TRBJ2-1, with 14 bases that match TRBD2. Germline loops: CDR1 MNHEY, CDR2 SVGAGI. The CDR3 consists of 15 residues. Losses at the gene ends were 6 bases for V and 7 bases for J; bases not matched to a gene: 5.

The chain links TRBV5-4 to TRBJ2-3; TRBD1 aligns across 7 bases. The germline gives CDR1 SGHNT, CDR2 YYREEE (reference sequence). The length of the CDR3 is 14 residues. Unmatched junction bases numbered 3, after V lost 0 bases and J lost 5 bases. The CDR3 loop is CASSLGQGVDTQYF. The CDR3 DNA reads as TGTGCCAGCAGCTTGGGTCAGGGGGTAGATACGCAGTATTTT. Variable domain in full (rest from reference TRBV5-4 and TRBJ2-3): ETGVTQSPTHLIKTRGQQVTLRCSSQSGHNTVSWYQQALGQGPQFIFQYYREEENGRGNFPPRFSGLQFPNYSSELNVNALELDDSALYLCASSLGQGVDTQYFGPGTRLTVL.

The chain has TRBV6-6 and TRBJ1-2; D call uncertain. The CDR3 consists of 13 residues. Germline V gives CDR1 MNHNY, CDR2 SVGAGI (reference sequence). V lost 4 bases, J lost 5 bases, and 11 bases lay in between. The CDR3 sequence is CASSSPGAYGYTF. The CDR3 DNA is TGTGCCAGCAGTTCCCCGGGAGCATATGGCTACACCTTC.

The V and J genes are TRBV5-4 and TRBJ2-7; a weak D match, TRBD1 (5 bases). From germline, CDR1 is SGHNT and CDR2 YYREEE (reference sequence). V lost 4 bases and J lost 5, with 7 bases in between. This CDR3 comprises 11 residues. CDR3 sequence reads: CASSQGHEQYF. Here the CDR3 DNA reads TGTGCCAGCAGCCAGGGCCACGAGCAGTACTTC.

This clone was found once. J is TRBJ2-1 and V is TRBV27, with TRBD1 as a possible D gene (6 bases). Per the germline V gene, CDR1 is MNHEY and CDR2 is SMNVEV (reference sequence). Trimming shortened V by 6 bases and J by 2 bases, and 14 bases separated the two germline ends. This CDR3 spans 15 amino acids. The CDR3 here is CASSPDRLPYNEQFF. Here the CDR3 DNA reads TGTGCCAGCAGCCCTGACAGGTTACCCTACAATGAGCAGTTCTTC.

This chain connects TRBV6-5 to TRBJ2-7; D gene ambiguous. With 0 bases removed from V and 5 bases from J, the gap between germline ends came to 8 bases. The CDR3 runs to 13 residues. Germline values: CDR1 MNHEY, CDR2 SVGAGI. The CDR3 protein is CASSYSLVHEQYF. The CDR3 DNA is TGTGCCAGCAGTTACTCCCTCGTCCACGAGCAGTACTTC.

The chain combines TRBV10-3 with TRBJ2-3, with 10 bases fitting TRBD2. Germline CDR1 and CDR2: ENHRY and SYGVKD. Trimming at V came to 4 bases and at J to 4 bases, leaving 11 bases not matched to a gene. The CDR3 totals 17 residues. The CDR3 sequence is CAISATKREGRADTQYF. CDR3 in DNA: TGTGCCATCAGTGCTACCAAGCGGGAGGGCCGAGCAGATACGCAGTATTTT.

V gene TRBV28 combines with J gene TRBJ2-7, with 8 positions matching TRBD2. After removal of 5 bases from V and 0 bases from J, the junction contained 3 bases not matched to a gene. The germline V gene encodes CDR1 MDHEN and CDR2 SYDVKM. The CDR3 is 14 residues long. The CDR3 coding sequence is TGTGCCAGCAGTCTTACTAGCGGCTCCTACGAGCAGTACTTC. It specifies CASSLTSGSYEQYF.

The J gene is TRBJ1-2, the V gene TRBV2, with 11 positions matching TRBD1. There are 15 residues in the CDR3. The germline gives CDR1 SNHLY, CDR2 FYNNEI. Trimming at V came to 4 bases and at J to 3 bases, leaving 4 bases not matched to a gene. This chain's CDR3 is CASSGTGGADYGYTF. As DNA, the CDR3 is TGTGCCAGCAGTGGGACAGGGGGCGCGGACTATGGCTACACCTTC.

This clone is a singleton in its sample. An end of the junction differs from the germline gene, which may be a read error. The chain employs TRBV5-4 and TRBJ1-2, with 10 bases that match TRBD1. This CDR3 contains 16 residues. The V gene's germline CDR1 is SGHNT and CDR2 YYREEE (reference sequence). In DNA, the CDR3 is TGCGCCAGCAGCCAGGAAGAGACAGGGGGCAGATATGGCTACACCTTC. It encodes CASSQEETGGRYGYTF.

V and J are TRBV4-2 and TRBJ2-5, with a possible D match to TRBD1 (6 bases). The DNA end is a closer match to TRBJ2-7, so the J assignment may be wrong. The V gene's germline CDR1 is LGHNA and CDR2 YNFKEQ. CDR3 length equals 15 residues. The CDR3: CASSQGTGTNYEQYF. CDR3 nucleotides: TGTGCCAGCAGCCAGGGTACCGGGACAAACTACGAGCAGTACTTC.